This TCR beta chain was captured in a study of T cell changes during pregnancy in multiple sclerosis. Losses at the gene ends were 1 base for V and 6 bases for J; bases not matched to a gene: 2. This CDR3 comprises 14 residues. Germline CDR1 SGHVS, CDR2 FNYEAQ. Libraries were prepared by immunoSEQ multiplex PCR; TCRdb keeps only in-frame clonotypes and omits some of them. The sample includes over 50,000 clones, more than 75% of them seen just once. The chain employs TRBV7-6 and TRBJ2-1; 8 bases agree with TRBD1. This receptor was identified in a human donor whose cells served as feeder cells for cultures in a pregnancy study. Sequencing was carried out using peripheral blood from another person, used as feeder cells. In DNA form, the CDR3 reads TGTGCCAGCAGCTTAGTTGGACAGGGCAATGAGCAGTTCTTC. Translating gives CASSLVGQGNEQFF.